This TCR beta chain was identified during a study of T cell responses to AZD1222 COVID-19 vaccine. After removal of 0 bases from V and 10 bases from J, the junction contained 6 bases not matched to a gene. Germline V gene sequence: CDR1 LGHNA, CDR2 YNFKEQ. The CDR3 sequence is 15 residues long. The assay was immunoSEQ multiplex PCR, and TCRdb's table has in-frame clones only and misses some. The sample includes tens of thousands of clones, under 95% seen only once; the top ten take 3.5% to 5.5%. Study-level results: Samples come after the peak T cell response, not at day 14. Donors, mostly white British, included more females; clonal diversity was possibly underestimated. At study baseline, merely five or six AZD1222 recipients were seropositive.

Comment on this clone: Its target is not known.

Specimen: peripheral blood, collected on day 0 of MenACWY control vaccination. The chain has TRBV4-2 and TRBJ1-6; 7 positions match TRBD1. This clonotype was sampled from an adult in good health. Written as DNA, the CDR3 is TGTGCCAGCAGCCAAGAGGGAGGGGGCCGGTCACCCCTCCACTTT. It specifies CASSQEGGGRSPLHF.